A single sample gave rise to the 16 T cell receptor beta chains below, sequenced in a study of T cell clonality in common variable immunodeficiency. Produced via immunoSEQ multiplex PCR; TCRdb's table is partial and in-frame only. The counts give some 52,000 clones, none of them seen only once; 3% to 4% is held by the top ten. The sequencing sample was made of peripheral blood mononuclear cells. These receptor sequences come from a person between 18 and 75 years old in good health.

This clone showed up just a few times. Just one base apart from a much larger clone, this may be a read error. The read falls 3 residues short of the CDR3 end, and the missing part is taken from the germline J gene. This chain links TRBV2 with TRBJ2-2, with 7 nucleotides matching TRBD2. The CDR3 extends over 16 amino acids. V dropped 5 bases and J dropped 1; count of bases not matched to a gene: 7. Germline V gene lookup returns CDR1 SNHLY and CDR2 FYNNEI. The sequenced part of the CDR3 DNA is TGTGCCAGCAGTTTCACTGGCGGGAGGAACACCGGGGAG. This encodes CASSFTGGRNTGE. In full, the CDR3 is CASSFTGGRNTGELFF.

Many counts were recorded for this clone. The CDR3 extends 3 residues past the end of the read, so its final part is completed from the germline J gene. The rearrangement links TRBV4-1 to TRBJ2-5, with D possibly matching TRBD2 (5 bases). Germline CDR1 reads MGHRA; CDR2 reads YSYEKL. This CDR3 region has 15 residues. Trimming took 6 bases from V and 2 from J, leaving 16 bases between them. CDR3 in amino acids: CASSPLPSFQETQYF. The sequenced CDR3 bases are TGCGCCAGCAGTCCCTTACCTAGCTTTCAAGAGACC.

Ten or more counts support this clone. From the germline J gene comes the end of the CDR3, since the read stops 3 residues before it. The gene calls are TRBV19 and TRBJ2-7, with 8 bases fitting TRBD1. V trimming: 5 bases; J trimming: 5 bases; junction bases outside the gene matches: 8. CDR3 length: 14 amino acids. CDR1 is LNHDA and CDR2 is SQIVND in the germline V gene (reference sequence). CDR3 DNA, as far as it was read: TGTGCCAGTAGTCAGGGGACAGGCGTCCACGAG. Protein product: CASSQGTGVHE. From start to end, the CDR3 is CASSQGTGVHEQYF.

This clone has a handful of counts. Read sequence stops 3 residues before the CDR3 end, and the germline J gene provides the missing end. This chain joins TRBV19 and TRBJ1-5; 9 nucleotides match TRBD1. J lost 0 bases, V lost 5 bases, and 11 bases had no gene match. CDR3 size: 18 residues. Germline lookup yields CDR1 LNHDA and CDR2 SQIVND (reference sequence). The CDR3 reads CASSLPRDRVYSNQPQHF. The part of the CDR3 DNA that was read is TGTGCCAGTAGTCTCCCCCGGGACAGGGTTTATAGCAATCAGCCC.

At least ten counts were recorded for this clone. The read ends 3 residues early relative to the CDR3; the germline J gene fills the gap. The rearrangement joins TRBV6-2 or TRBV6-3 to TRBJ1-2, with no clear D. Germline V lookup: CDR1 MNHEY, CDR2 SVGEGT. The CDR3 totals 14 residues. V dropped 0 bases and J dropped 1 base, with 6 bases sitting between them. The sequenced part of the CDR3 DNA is TGTGCCAGCAGTTACTCGGGCCTTAACTATGGC. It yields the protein CASSYSGLNYG. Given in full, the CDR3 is CASSYSGLNYGYTF.

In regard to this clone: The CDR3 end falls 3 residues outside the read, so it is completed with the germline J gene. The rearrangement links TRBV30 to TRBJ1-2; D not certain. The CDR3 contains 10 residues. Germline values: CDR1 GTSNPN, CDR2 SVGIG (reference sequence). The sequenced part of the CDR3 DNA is TGTGCCGCCCCCCTCGGTGAC. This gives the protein CAAPLGD. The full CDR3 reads CAAPLGDYTF.

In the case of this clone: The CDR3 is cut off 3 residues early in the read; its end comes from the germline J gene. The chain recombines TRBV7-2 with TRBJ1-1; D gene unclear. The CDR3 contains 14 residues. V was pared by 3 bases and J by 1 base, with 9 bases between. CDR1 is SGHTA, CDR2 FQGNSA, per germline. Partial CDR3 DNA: TGTGCCAGCAGCTTGAGTGCGCGGAACACTGAA. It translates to CASSLSARNTE. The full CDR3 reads CASSLSARNTEAFF.

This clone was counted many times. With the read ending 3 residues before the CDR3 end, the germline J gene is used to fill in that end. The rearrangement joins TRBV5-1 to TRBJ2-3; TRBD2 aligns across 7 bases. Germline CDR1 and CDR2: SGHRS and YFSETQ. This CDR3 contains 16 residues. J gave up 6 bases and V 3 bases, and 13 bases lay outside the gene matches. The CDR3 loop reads CASSSRRTGGVDTQYF. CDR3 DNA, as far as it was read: TGCGCCAGCAGCTCGCGACGGACTGGGGGGGTGGATACG.

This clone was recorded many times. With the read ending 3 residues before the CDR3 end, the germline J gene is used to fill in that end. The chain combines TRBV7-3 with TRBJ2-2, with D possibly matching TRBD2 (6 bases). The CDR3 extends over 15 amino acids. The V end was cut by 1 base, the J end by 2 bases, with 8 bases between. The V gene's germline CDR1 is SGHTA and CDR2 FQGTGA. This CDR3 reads CASSLSGINTGELFF. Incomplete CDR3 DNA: TGTGCCAGCAGCTTAAGCGGGATTAACACCGGGGAG.

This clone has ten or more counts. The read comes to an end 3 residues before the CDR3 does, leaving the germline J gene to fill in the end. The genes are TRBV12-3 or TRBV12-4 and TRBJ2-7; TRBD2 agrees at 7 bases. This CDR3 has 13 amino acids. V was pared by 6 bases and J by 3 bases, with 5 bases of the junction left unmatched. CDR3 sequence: CASRRASGYEQYF. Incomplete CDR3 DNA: TGTGCCAGCAGGCGGGCTAGCGGCTACGAG.

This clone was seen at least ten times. The CDR3 sequence: CSARDGGLAGGPVTDTQYF. Incomplete CDR3 DNA: TGCAGTGCTAGAGATGGGGGACTAGCGGGAGGGCCGGTCACAGATACG. This chain links TRBV20-1 with TRBJ2-3; 16 bases match TRBD2. The read is 3 residues too short to cover the CDR3 end, so that end is filled in from the germline J gene. Unmatched junction bases numbered 8, after V lost 0 bases and J lost 2 bases. Germline V CDR1 and CDR2: DFQATT, SNEGSKA (reference sequence). CDR3 length equals 19 residues.

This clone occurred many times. CDR3 amino acids: CASSTGTSGQETQYF. The covered CDR3 bases are TGCGCCAGCAGCACCGGGACTAGCGGGCAAGAGACC. The gene calls are TRBV5-1 and TRBJ2-5; TRBD2 matches at 12 bases. Read sequence stops 3 residues before the CDR3 end, and the germline J gene provides the missing end. The trim removed 4 bases at V and 2 bases at J, leaving 3 bases unmatched. CDR1 is SGHRS and CDR2 is YFSETQ in the germline V gene. The CDR3 covers 15 residues.

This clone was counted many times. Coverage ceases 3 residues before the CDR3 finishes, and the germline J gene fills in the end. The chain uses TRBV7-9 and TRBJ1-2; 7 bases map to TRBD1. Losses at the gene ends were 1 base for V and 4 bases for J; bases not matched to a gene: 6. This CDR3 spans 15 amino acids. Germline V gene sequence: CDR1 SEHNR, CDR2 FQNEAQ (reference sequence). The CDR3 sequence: CASSLVGDSAYGYTF. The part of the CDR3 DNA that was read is TGTGCCAGCAGCTTAGTCGGGGACAGTGCCTATGGC. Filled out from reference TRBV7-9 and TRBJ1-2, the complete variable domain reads DTGVSQNPRHKITKRGQNVTFRCDPISEHNRLYWYRQTLGQGPEFLTYFQNEAQLEKSRLLSDRFSAERPKGSFSTLEIQRTEQGDSAMYLCASSLVGDSAYGYTFGSGTRLTVV.

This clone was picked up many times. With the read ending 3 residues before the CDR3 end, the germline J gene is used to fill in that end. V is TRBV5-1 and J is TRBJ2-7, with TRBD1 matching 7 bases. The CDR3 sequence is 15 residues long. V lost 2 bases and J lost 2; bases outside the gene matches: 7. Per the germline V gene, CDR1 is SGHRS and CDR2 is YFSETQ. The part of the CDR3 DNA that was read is TGCGCCAGCAGCTTAAACCGGGACAGCACCTACGAG. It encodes CASSLNRDSTYE. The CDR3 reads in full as CASSLNRDSTYEQYF.

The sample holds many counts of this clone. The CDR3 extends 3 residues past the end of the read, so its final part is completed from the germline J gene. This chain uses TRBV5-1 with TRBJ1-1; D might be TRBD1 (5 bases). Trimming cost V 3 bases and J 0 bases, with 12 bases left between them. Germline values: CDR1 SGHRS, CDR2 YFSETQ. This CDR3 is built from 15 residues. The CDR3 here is CASSSWEGMNTEAFF. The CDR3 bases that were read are TGCGCCAGCAGCTCCTGGGAGGGGATGAACACTGAA.

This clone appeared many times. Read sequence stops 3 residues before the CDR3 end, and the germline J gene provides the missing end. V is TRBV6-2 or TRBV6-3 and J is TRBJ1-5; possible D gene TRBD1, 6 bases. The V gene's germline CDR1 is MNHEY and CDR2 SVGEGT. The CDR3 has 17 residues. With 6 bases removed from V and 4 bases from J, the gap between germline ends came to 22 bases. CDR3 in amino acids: CASRHKTRDTPNQPQHF. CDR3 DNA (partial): TGTGCCAGCAGACACAAAACGAGGGACACGCCGAATCAGCCC.